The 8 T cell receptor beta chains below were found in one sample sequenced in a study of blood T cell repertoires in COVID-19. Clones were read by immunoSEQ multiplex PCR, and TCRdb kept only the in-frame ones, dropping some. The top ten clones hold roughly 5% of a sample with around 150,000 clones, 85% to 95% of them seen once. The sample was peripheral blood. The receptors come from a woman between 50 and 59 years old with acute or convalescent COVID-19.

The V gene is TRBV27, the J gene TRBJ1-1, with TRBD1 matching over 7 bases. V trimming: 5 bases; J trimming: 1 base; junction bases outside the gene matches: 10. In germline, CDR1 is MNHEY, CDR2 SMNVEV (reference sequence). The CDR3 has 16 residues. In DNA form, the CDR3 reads TGTGCCAGCAGTCCACAGGGGCGGGATGGGAACACTGAAGCTTTCTTT. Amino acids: CASSPQGRDGNTEAFF.

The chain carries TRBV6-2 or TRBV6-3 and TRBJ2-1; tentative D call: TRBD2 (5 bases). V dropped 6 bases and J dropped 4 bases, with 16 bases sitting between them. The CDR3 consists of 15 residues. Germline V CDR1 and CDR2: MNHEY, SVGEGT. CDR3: CASSPRGQPYNEQFF. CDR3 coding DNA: TGTGCCAGCAGCCCCCGAGGGCAGCCTTACAATGAGCAGTTCTTC.

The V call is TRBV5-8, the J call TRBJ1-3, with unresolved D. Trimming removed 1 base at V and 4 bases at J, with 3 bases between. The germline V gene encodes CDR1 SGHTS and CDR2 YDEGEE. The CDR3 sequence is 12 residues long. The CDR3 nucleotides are TGTGCCAGCAGCTTGTCAGGAAACACCATATATTTT. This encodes CASSLSGNTIYF. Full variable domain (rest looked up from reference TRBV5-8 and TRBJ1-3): EAGVTQSPTHLIKTRGQQATLRCSPISGHTSVYWYQQALGLGLQFLLWYDEGEERNRGNFPPRFSGRQFPNYSSELNVNALELEDSALYLCASSLSGNTIYFGEGSWLTVV.

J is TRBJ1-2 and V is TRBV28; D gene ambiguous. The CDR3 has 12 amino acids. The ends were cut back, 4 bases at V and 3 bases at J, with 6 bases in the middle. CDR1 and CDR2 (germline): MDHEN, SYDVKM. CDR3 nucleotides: TGTGCCAGCAGTTGGGAGTACTATGGCTACACCTTC. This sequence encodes CASSWEYYGYTF.

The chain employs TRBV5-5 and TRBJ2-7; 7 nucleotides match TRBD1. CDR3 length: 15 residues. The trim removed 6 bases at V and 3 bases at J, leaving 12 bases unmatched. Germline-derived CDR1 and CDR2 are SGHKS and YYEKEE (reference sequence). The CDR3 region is CASTSMRAGGYEQYF. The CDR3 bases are TGTGCCAGCACCTCTATGAGGGCAGGGGGCTACGAGCAGTACTTC.

CDR3 nucleotide sequence: TGTGCCAGCACCCTGGACAGGGAACCTAATTACGAGCAGTACTTC. Translated: CASTLDREPNYEQYF. This chain uses TRBV5-6 with TRBJ2-7, with 8 bases aligning to TRBD1. Germline V CDR1 and CDR2: SGHDT, YYEEEE. Trimming cost V 6 bases and J 4 bases; bases outside gene matches: 12. This CDR3 is 15 amino acids long.

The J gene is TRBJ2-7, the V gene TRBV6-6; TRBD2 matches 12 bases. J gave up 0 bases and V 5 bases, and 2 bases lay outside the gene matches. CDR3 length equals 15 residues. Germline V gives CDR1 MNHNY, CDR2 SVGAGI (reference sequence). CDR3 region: CASSQTSGSSYEQYF. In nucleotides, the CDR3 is TGTGCCAGCAGTCAGACTAGCGGGAGCTCCTACGAGCAGTACTTC.

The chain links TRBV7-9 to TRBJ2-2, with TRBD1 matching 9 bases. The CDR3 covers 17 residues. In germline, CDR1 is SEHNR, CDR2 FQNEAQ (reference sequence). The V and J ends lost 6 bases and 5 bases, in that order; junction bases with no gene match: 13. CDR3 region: CASSLPLIQGATGELFF. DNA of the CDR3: TGTGCCAGCAGTCTTCCCCTAATACAGGGGGCAACCGGGGAGCTGTTTTTT.